The 26 T cell receptor beta chains listed next were all sequenced from one sample in a study of blood T cell repertoires in COVID-19 (dated by TCRdb to 2020 to 2021). Receptor amplification or capture employed the immunoSEQ multiplex PCR assay. TCRdb took over this immuneACCESS table, retaining in-frame rearrangements with V and J assigned. Such tables are incomplete; in checked studies, under half of the missing clones stem from an unresolved V gene, and the remainder is unexplained. This sample comprises 200,000 to 250,000 clones, roughly 84% of them detected only once. The ten largest clones take up about 9% of the sample. The specimen sequenced was peripheral blood. Receptors originate from a man aged 50 or older with active or convalescent COVID-19.

The chain employs TRBV2 and TRBJ1-5, with no clear D. V was cut by 4 bases and J by 8 bases, with 15 bases left in between. Germline V gives CDR1 SNHLY, CDR2 FYNNEI. This CDR3 has 14 amino acids. CDR3 DNA sequence: TGTGCCAGCAGTGGGATCTCGGGTCCGGAGCCCCAGCATTTT. The encoded protein is CASSGISGPEPQHF.

This chain connects TRBV11-3 to TRBJ2-7, with D possibly matching TRBD2 (5 bases). The CDR3 totals 16 residues. Germline lookup yields CDR1 SGHNT and CDR2 YENEEA. V was clipped by 0 bases and J by 6 bases, with 18 bases between them. The CDR3 nucleotides are TGTGCCAGCAGCTTAGATGAAAGCGATTTCACTAGCGAGCAGTACGTC. This gives the protein CASSLDESDFTSEQYV.

This clone was seen just once. The chain combines TRBV5-6 with TRBJ2-7; TRBD2 might be the D (6 bases). The germline CDR1 and CDR2 sequences are SGHDT and YYEEEE. The CDR3 runs to 15 residues. Trimming removed 4 bases from V and 4 bases from J, with 18 bases in between. The CDR3 reads CASSPIGSSSYEQYF. The CDR3 nucleotides are TGTGCCAGCAGCCCGATCGGGAGTAGTTCGTACGAGCAGTACTTC. The full variable domain, with the rest looked up from reference TRBV5-6 and TRBJ2-7, is DAGVTQSPTHLIKTRGQQVTLRCSPKSGHDTVSWYQQALGQGPQFIFQYYEEEERQRGNFPDRFSGHQFPNYSSELNVNALLLGDSALYLCASSPIGSSSYEQYFGPGTRLTVT.

This rearrangement joins TRBV19 to TRBJ2-4; TRBD1 aligns across 9 bases. CDR1 is LNHDA, CDR2 SQIVND, per germline (reference sequence). This CDR3 region has 15 residues. V shed 3 bases, J shed 3 bases, and the junction held 3 bases outside the gene matches. This chain's CDR3 is CASSIDRGDKNIQYF. The CDR3 nucleotides read TGTGCCAGTAGTATCGACAGGGGGGACAAAAACATTCAGTACTTC.

The CDR3 loop is CASSLLAAGQSGWMNTEAFF. DNA of the CDR3: TGTGCCAGCAGCCTACTAGCGGCGGGACAGAGCGGATGGATGAACACTGAAGCTTTCTTT. The gene calls are TRBV7-6 and TRBJ1-1; TRBD1 aligns across 7 bases. From germline, CDR1 is SGHVS and CDR2 FNYEAQ. The CDR3 totals 20 residues. Unmatched junction bases numbered 21, after V lost 5 bases and J lost 0 bases.

V gene TRBV9 combines with J gene TRBJ2-5, with 10 bases that match TRBD2. The germline V gene encodes CDR1 SGDLS and CDR2 YYNGEE. This CDR3 has 17 residues. V lost 2 bases to trimming and J lost 0 bases; unmatched junction nucleotides: 7. CDR3 sequence (DNA): TGTGCCAGCAGCGTCCTAGCGGGGGAATGGTACCAAGAGACCCAGTACTTC. It specifies CASSVLAGEWYQETQYF.

This clone showed up just a few times. This chain joins TRBV28 and TRBJ2-3; 12 bases fit TRBD1. The CDR3 covers 15 residues. J lost 4 bases, V lost 5 bases, and 4 bases had no gene match. The V gene's germline CDR1 is MDHEN and CDR2 SYDVKM. Written as DNA, the CDR3 is TGTGCCAGCAGTCGGGGGACAGGGGGCGCAGATACGCAGTATTTT. This codes for CASSRGTGGADTQYF. Looking up the rest from reference TRBV28 and TRBJ2-3 gives the full variable domain: DVKVTQSSRYLVKRTGEKVFLECVQDMDHENMFWYRQDPGLGLRLIYFSYDVKMKEKGDIPEGYSVSREKKERFSLILESASTNQTSMYLCASSRGTGGADTQYFGPGTRLTVL.

The chain recombines TRBV24-1 with TRBJ2-1; D remains unclear. The CDR3 consists of 17 residues. With 2 bases removed from V and 0 bases from J, the gap between germline ends came to 13 bases. Per the germline V gene, CDR1 is KGHDR and CDR2 is SFDVKD. CDR3 region: CATSDSTHYGSYNEQFF. The DNA of the CDR3 is TGTGCCACCAGTGATTCGACTCACTACGGCTCCTACAATGAGCAGTTCTTC.

The table lists this clone with a few counts. This chain uses TRBV23-1 with TRBJ2-7, with TRBD1 identical over 10 bases. TRBV23-1 is an open reading frame, and its role is uncertain. V lost 4 bases to trimming and J lost 4 bases; unmatched junction nucleotides: 4. This CDR3 is 14 amino acids long. In nucleotides, the CDR3 is TGCGCCAGCAGTCCACGGGACAGGGGTTACGAGCAGTACTTC. This gives the protein CASSPRDRGYEQYF.

The chain has TRBV21-1 and TRBJ1-3. TRBV21-1 corresponds to a pseudogene. The length of the CDR3 is 15 residues. The CDR3 here is CASSTGRGGENTIYF. The CDR3 region has the DNA TGTGCCAGCAGCACGGGACGGGGGGGAGAAAACACCATATATTTT.

This clone was detected only once. V gene TRBV28 combines with J gene TRBJ2-2; 8 bases map to TRBD2. V dropped 7 bases and J dropped 7; count of bases not matched to a gene: 8. The CDR3 length is 14 residues. Germline values: CDR1 MDHEN, CDR2 SYDVKM. The CDR3 coding sequence is TGTGCCAGCACCAATTCGCGGGGGGTCGGGGAGCTGTTTTTT. It yields the protein CASTNSRGVGELFF.

V is TRBV28 and J is TRBJ1-2, with D hard to call. V was cut by 4 bases and J by 6 bases, with 9 bases left in between. The CDR3 runs to 12 residues. Germline assignment: CDR1 MDHEN and CDR2 SYDVKM. The CDR3 DNA reads as TGTGCCAGCAGTTGGAGGGAGGATGGCTACACCTTC. Translation gives CASSWREDGYTF.

V gene TRBV5-4 combines with J gene TRBJ1-4, with 10 bases matching TRBD1. V gave up 4 bases and J gave up 5 bases; unmatched junction bases: 2. This CDR3 contains 14 residues. Germline lookup yields CDR1 SGHNT and CDR2 YYREEE (reference sequence). The chain's CDR3 is CASSRGQGNEKLFF. CDR3 nucleotides: TGTGCCAGCAGCCGGGGACAGGGGAATGAAAAACTGTTTTTT.

The chain has TRBV2 and TRBJ2-2; 12 nucleotides line up with TRBD2. Trimming took 6 bases from V and 3 from J; bases not matched to a gene: 2. In germline, CDR1 is SNHLY, CDR2 FYNNEI. The CDR3 is made up of 15 amino acids. This CDR3 reads CASSRLAGDTGELFF. As DNA, the CDR3 is TGTGCCAGCAGCCGACTAGCGGGAGACACCGGGGAGCTGTTTTTT.

The chain has TRBV10-3 and TRBJ2-1; 9 bases align to TRBD2. Germline V gene lookup returns CDR1 ENHRY and CDR2 SYGVKD. Trimming cost V 0 bases and J 0 bases; bases outside gene matches: 12. CDR3 length: 20 residues. The CDR3 is CAISESTRLAETSSYNEQFF. The CDR3 DNA is TGTGCCATCAGTGAGTCGACTCGACTAGCGGAGACGAGCTCCTACAATGAGCAGTTCTTC.

This chain links TRBV24-1 with TRBJ2-3; 9 bases are a match to TRBD2. This CDR3 is 17 amino acids long. The germline CDR1 and CDR2 sequences are KGHDR and SFDVKD. V lost 1 base to trimming and J lost 1 base; unmatched junction nucleotides: 5. CDR3 in DNA: TGTGCCACCAGTGATTTACGGACTAGCGTGGGCACAGATACGCAGTATTTT. This sequence encodes CATSDLRTSVGTDTQYF.

This clone was counted between two and nine times. The chain combines TRBV13 with TRBJ2-7, with 16 bases identical to TRBD2. The V gene end was trimmed by 5 bases and the J gene end by 5 bases; junction bases not matched to a gene: 3. This CDR3 is 15 amino acids long. The germline gives CDR1 PRHDT, CDR2 FYEKMQ (reference sequence). CDR3 protein: CASSAGTSGRDEQYF. The CDR3 DNA reads TGTGCCAGCAGCGCCGGGACTAGCGGGAGGGACGAGCAGTACTTC.

The V and J genes are TRBV18 and TRBJ2-5, with D tentatively TRBD1 (7 bases). Germline V lookup: CDR1 KGHSH, CDR2 LQKENI. The CDR3 contains 17 residues. V was trimmed by 8 bases and J by 5 bases, leaving 27 bases between them. CDR3 DNA: TGTGCCAGCCCCAGGAAGCCGAACCAGGGGGGCTGGGAGACCCAGTACTTC. Its translation is CASPRKPNQGGWETQYF. Variable domain in full (rest from reference TRBV18 and TRBJ2-5): NAGVMQNPRHLVRRRGQEARLRCSPMKGHSHVYWYRQLPEEGLKFMVYLQKENIIDESGMPKERFSAEFPKEGPSILRIQQVVRGDSAAYFCASPRKPNQGGWETQYFGPGTRLLVL.

This chain joins TRBV2 and TRBJ2-5, with TRBD2 matching 7 bases. This CDR3 is built from 16 residues. Germline CDR1 SNHLY, CDR2 FYNNEI. V shed 5 bases, J shed 4 bases, and the junction held 13 bases outside the gene matches. The CDR3: CASSKEGRGSGETQYF. The DNA for the CDR3 is TGTGCCAGCAGTAAAGAAGGACGCGGGAGTGGAGAGACCCAGTACTTC.

V and J are TRBV7-8 and TRBJ1-1, with D perhaps TRBD1 (6 bases). V was clipped by 3 bases and J by 4 bases, with 15 bases between them. Germline lookup yields CDR1 SGHVS and CDR2 FQNEAQ. The CDR3 runs to 15 residues. Here the CDR3 DNA reads TGTGCCAGCAGCTTCTTCCTCAGGGGTCCCACTGAAGCTTTCTTT. This sequence encodes CASSFFLRGPTEAFF.

The rearrangement joins TRBV7-9 to TRBJ1-1; TRBD1 matches at 7 bases. Unmatched junction bases numbered 6, after V lost 5 bases and J lost 3 bases. Germline CDR1 is SEHNR and CDR2 is FQNEAQ (reference sequence). The CDR3 consists of 14 residues. CDR3 residues: CASSNPGQYTEAFF. The CDR3 nucleotides read TGTGCCAGCAGCAACCCGGGACAGTACACTGAAGCTTTCTTT.

The gene calls are TRBV5-4 and TRBJ1-5, with a tentative D call TRBD1 (5 bases). Per germline, CDR1 SGHNT and CDR2 YYREEE (reference sequence). The CDR3 is made up of 15 amino acids. Deletions cut 1 base from V and 2 bases from J, with 10 bases between. CDR3 loop: CASSLWGRGNQPQHF. In nucleotides, the CDR3 is TGTGCCAGCAGCTTGTGGGGCAGGGGCAATCAGCCCCAGCATTTT.

This clone was observed a few times. The DNA of the CDR3 is TGTGCCAGCAGTGAGGGGAGACAGCCCCAGCATTTT. Its protein product is CASSEGRQPQHF. The chain recombines TRBV2 with TRBJ1-5; no reliable D call. V was trimmed by 3 bases and J by 7 bases, leaving 7 bases between them. CDR3 length equals 12 residues. Germline V CDR1 and CDR2: SNHLY, FYNNEI.

In this sample, this clone turned up once. This chain links TRBV6-6 with TRBJ2-1, with D possibly matching TRBD1 (6 bases). The CDR3 extends over 18 amino acids. The germline V gene has CDR1 MNHNY and CDR2 SVGAGI (reference sequence). V was cut by 5 bases and J by 0 bases, with 20 bases left in between. DNA for the CDR3: TGTGCCAGCAGTCACCGACCGGGACACTGGAGCTCCTACAATGAGCAGTTCTTC. This gives the protein CASSHRPGHWSSYNEQFF.

V usage is TRBV6-5 and J usage is TRBJ1-3, with TRBD1 matching over 8 bases. Germline V gives CDR1 MNHEY, CDR2 SVGAGI. Trimming cost V 2 bases and J 2 bases; bases outside gene matches: 5. The CDR3 extends over 16 amino acids. CDR3 sequence reads: CASSYPDRAPGNTIYF. CDR3 nucleotide sequence: TGTGCCAGCAGTTACCCGGACAGGGCGCCTGGAAACACCATATATTTT.

This chain connects TRBV6-1 to TRBJ1-1; 8 bases line up with TRBD1. The germline V gene has CDR1 MNHNS and CDR2 SASEGT. The CDR3 contains 14 residues. The junction had 2 bases not matched to a gene; V was cut back by 2 bases and J by 3 bases. The CDR3 DNA is TGTGCCAGCAGTGAACAGGGGGCCTACACTGAAGCTTTCTTT. Its protein is CASSEQGAYTEAFF.